The next 18 T cell receptor beta chains were all read from a single sample in a study of T-cell memory formation after mild COVID-19. TCRdb called the 5' RACE reads again in MiXCR, with one record for every CDR3 protein. The data show tens of thousands of distinct CDR3 sequences, with 11% to 15% seen just once and 31% held by the top ten. The specimen sequenced was PBMCs or a T cell subset sorted from them (not recorded which). The receptors shown here come from an adult woman who had mild COVID-19 (a few samples of this study predate the infection). Cell type and time point are not known.

CDR3 coding DNA: TGTGCCAGCAGGACAGGGATGAACACTGAAGCTTTCTTT. Amino acid sequence: CASRTGMNTEAFF. The rearrangement joins TRBV12-3 or TRBV12-4 to TRBJ1-1; TRBD1 matches at 7 bases. With 6 bases clipped from V and 0 bases from J, the junction kept 1 base outside the gene matches. The CDR3 length is 13 residues.

The chain has TRBV4-1 and TRBJ1-1, with a possible D match to TRBD1 (6 bases). The CDR3 sequence is 13 residues long. Per the germline V gene, CDR1 is MGHRA and CDR2 is YSYEKL. Trimming pared 6 bases from V and 4 bases from J, leaving 12 bases between. The CDR3 reads CASRNVGATEAFF. The CDR3, as DNA: TGCGCCAGCAGGAATGTGGGGGCCACTGAAGCTTTCTTT.

This clonotype was seen a handful of times. The chain uses TRBV4-3 and TRBJ2-3; D could derive from TRBD1 or TRBD2 (5 bases each). Deletions cut 0 bases from V and 0 bases from J, with 22 bases between. CDR1 and CDR2 (germline): LGHNA, YSLEER. The CDR3 runs to 20 residues. This chain's CDR3 is CASSQDTLAGAIFSTDTQYF. In DNA form, the CDR3 reads TGCGCCAGCAGCCAAGATACGTTGGCCGGGGCGATTTTTAGCACAGATACGCAGTATTTT.

This clonotype was counted a few times. The V call is TRBV7-9, the J call TRBJ2-3; TRBD1 aligns across 7 bases. Germline V lookup: CDR1 SEHNR, CDR2 FQNEAQ (reference sequence). V lost 4 bases, J lost 6 bases, and 4 bases stayed unmatched. This CDR3 is 13 amino acids long. CDR3 region: CASSWQGEDTQYF. The CDR3 nucleotides are TGTGCCAGCAGCTGGCAGGGGGAGGATACGCAGTATTTT.

This clonotype has just a few counts. The chain has TRBV27 and TRBJ2-7, with a possible D match to TRBD2 (5 bases). The CDR3 loop spans 15 amino acids. In germline, CDR1 is MNHEY, CDR2 SMNVEV (reference sequence). Trimming shortened V by 4 bases and J by 7 bases, and 20 bases separated the two germline ends. CDR3: CASSSLGLILGEQYF. The CDR3 nucleotides are TGTGCCAGCAGTTCCCTCGGACTGATCCTAGGGGAGCAGTACTTC.

This clonotype was counted only a few times. The chain employs TRBV4-1 and TRBJ2-1, with 8 bases fitting TRBD1. Germline V gives CDR1 MGHRA, CDR2 YSYEKL. The CDR3 totals 16 residues. V trimming: 2 bases; J trimming: 4 bases; junction bases outside the gene matches: 7. The CDR3 here is CASSQRTGNSYNEQFF. CDR3 in DNA: TGCGCCAGCAGCCAAAGGACAGGGAATTCTTACAATGAGCAGTTCTTC.

The chain combines TRBV27 with TRBJ2-3; D is possibly TRBD1 (6 bases). The length of the CDR3 is 13 residues. Trimming removed 7 bases at V and 5 bases at J, with 13 bases between. Germline loops: CDR1 MNHEY, CDR2 SMNVEV (reference sequence). The CDR3 sequence is CASTQGPVDTQYF. For the CDR3, the DNA is TGTGCCAGCACACAGGGCCCAGTAGATACGCAGTATTTT.

This clonotype was seen only a few times. The chain employs TRBV2 and TRBJ2-7, with TRBD1 matching 8 bases. Germline CDR1 is SNHLY and CDR2 is FYNNEI. J gave up 4 bases and V 2 bases, and 19 bases lay outside the gene matches. This CDR3 has 19 amino acids. CDR3 coding DNA: TGTGCCAGCAGTGAACACTTCATGGTCATTACAGGGGGTTTATACGAGCAGTACTTC. Encoded protein: CASSEHFMVITGGLYEQYF.

The chain has TRBV21-1 and TRBJ2-4; the table names TRBD2, a call not compared with the DNA. TRBV21-1 is described as a pseudogene. The CDR3 is made up of 18 amino acids. The CDR3 DNA reads as TGTGCCACGAGCGAGGGGCTAGCGGATCCTTTAGCCAAAAACATTCAGTACTTC. It is translated as CATSEGLADPLAKNIQYF.

This clonotype has just a few counts. CDR3 in amino acids: CAWSPAGPADTQYF. The DNA of the CDR3 is TGTGCCTGGAGTCCAGCGGGGCCAGCAGATACGCAGTATTTT. This chain connects TRBV30 to TRBJ2-3; TRBD2 agrees at 7 bases. This CDR3 comprises 14 residues. With 2 bases clipped from V and 4 bases from J, the junction kept 6 bases outside the gene matches. Germline-derived CDR1 and CDR2 are GTSNPN and SVGIG (reference sequence). The whole variable domain, filled in from reference TRBV30 and TRBJ2-3, reads SQTIHQWPATLVQPVGSPLSLECTVEGTSNPNLYWYRQAAGRGLQLLFYSVGIGQISSEVPQNLSASRPQDRQFILSSKKLLLSDSGFYLCAWSPAGPADTQYFGPGTRLTVL.

This clonotype was observed a handful of times. The chain uses TRBV24-1 and TRBJ1-1, with 8 bases aligning to TRBD1. Germline V gene data show CDR1 as KGHDR and CDR2 as SFDVKD. This CDR3 comprises 14 residues. With V trimmed by 3 bases and J by 1 base, 0 bases remained unmatched. The CDR3 sequence is CATSDGQGNTEAFF. CDR3 sequence (DNA): TGTGCCACCAGTGATGGACAGGGGAACACTGAAGCTTTCTTT.

This chain uses TRBV11-2 with TRBJ2-7; D unclear. The CDR3 sequence is 13 residues long. Looked up from germline, CDR1 is SGHAT and CDR2 is FQNNGV. Trimming shortened V by 4 bases and J by 10 bases, and 17 bases separated the two germline ends. Written as DNA, the CDR3 is TGTGCCAGCAGCTCAGGAGCAATGTCAGCTCAGTACTTC. This encodes CASSSGAMSAQYF.

The table lists this clonotype with a few counts. The chain combines TRBV20-1 with TRBJ2-1; 8 bases match TRBD2. Germline CDR1 and CDR2: DFQATT and SNEGSKA (reference sequence). CDR3 size: 11 residues. The J segment lost 12 bases and the V segment lost 5 bases, leaving 6 bases of the junction unmatched. This CDR3 is CSAGGLAGQFF. The CDR3 nucleotides are TGCAGTGCTGGCGGACTAGCCGGGCAGTTCTTC.

The table lists this clonotype with a few counts. This rearrangement joins TRBV6-2 or TRBV6-3 to TRBJ2-7, with TRBD2 identical over 9 bases. CDR1 and CDR2 (germline): MNHEY, SVGEGT. The V gene end was trimmed by 4 bases and the J gene end by 2 bases; junction bases not matched to a gene: 12. The CDR3 contains 17 residues. In nucleotides, the CDR3 is TGTGCCAGCAGTTCCCCTTGGCGGGGGGGTAACACCTACGAGCAGTACTTC. Its translation is CASSSPWRGGNTYEQYF.

The chain recombines TRBV5-4 with TRBJ2-3, with a weak D call TRBD2 (5 bases). The CDR3 totals 16 residues. V was trimmed by 4 bases and J by 3 bases, leaving 18 bases between them. Germline assignment: CDR1 SGHNT and CDR2 YYREEE (reference sequence). DNA of the CDR3: TGTGCCAGCAGCCCGGAGAGGTTGTGGACTACAGATACGCAGTATTTT. Its translation: CASSPERLWTTDTQYF.

This chain uses TRBV9 with TRBJ2-7; D is possibly TRBD1 (6 bases). The length of the CDR3 is 14 residues. Germline V lookup: CDR1 SGDLS, CDR2 YYNGEE. The V end was cut by 4 bases, the J end by 1 base, with 12 bases between. The CDR3 nucleotides read TGTGCCAGCAGCCCCTCCCAGGGGTCCTACGAGCAGTACTTC. It is translated as CASSPSQGSYEQYF.

This clonotype was counted between two and nine times. The V call is TRBV4-1, the J call TRBJ1-6; D is unclear. The CDR3 is made up of 16 amino acids. V was cut by 0 bases and J by 6 bases, with 12 bases left in between. CDR1 and CDR2 (germline): MGHRA, YSYEKL. The CDR3 DNA sequence: TGCGCCAGCAGCCAAGAGATAGGGTCGGTTAATTCACCCCTCCACTTT. Protein product: CASSQEIGSVNSPLHF.

There are a few counts of this clonotype. This chain connects TRBV20-1 to TRBJ1-5; D gene uncertain. The length of the CDR3 is 12 residues. Deletions cut 6 bases from V and 8 bases from J, with 14 bases between. From germline, CDR1 is DFQATT and CDR2 SNEGSKA (reference sequence). Written as DNA, the CDR3 is TGCAGTGCCCCTGCGGGCCATAAGCCCCAGCATTTT. It yields the protein CSAPAGHKPQHF.